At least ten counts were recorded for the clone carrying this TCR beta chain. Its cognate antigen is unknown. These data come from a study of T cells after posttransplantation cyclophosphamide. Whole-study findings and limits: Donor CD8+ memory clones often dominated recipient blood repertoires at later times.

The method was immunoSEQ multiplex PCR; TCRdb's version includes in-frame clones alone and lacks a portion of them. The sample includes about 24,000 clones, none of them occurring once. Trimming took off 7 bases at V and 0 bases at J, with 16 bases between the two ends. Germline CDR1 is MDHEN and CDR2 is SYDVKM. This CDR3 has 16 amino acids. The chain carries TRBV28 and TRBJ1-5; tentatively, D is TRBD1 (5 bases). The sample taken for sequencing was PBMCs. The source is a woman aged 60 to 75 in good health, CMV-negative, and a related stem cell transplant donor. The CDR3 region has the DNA TGTGCCAGCACCCCACTTAGGGGATTTAGCAATCAGCCCCAGCATTTT. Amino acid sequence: CASTPLRGFSNQPQHF.